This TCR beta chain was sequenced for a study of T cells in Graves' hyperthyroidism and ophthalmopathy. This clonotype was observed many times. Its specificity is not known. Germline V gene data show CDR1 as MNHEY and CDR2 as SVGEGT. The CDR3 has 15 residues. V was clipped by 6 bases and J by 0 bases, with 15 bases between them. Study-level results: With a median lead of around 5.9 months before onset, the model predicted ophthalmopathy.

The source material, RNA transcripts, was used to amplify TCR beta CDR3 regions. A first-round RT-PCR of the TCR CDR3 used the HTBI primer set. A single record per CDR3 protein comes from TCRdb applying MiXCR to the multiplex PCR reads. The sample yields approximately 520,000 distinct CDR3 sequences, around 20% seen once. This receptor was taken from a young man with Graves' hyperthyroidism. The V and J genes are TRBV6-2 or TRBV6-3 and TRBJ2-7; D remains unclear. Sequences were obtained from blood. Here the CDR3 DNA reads TGTGCCAGCAGCCCCGGGCGCCGAGTCTCCTACGAGCAGTACTTC. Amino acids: CASSPGRRVSYEQYF.